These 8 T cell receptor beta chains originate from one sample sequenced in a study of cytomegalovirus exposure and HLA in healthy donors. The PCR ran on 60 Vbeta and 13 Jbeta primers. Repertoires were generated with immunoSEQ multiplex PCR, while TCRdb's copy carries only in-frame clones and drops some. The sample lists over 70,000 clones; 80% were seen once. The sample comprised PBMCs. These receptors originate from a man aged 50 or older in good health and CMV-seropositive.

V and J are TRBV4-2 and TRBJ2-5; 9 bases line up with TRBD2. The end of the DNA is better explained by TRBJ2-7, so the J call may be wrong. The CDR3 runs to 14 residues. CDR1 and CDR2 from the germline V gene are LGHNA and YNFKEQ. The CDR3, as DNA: TGTGCCAGCAGCCCTACCGGGACTAGCCACGAGCAGTACTTC. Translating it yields CASSPTGTSHEQYF.

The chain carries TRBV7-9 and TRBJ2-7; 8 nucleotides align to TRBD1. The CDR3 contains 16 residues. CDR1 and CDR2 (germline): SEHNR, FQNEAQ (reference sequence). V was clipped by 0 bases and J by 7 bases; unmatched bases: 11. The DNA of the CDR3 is TGTGCCAGCAGCTTAGCGCTGGGGCAGGGGGCGAGGGAGCAGTACTTC. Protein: CASSLALGQGAREQYF.

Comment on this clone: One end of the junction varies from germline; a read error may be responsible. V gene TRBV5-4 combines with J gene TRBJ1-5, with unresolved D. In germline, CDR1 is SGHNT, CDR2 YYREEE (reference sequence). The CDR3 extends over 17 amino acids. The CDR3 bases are TGCGCCAGCAGCCAAGACTCCGGCTTTCATAGCAATCAGCCCCAGCATTTT. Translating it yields CASSQDSGFHSNQPQHF.

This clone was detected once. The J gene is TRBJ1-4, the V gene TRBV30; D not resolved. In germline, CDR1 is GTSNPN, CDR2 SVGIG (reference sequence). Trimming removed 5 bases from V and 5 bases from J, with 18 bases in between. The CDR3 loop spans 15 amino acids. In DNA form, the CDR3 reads TGTGCCTGGCAGCGAGTACGGGGAACAAATGAAAAACTGTTTTTT. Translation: CAWQRVRGTNEKLFF.

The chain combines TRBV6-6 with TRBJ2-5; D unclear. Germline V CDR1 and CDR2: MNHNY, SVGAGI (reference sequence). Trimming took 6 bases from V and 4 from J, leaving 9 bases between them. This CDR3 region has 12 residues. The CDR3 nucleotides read TGTGCCAGCAGCCGATCGGGAGAGACCCAGTACTTC. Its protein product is CASSRSGETQYF.

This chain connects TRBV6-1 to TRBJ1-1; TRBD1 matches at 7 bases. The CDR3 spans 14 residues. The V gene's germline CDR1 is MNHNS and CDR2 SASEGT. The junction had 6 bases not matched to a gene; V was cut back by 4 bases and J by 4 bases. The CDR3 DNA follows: TGTGCCAGCAGTGCGATGACAGGGCTCACTGAAGCTTTCTTT. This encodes CASSAMTGLTEAFF.

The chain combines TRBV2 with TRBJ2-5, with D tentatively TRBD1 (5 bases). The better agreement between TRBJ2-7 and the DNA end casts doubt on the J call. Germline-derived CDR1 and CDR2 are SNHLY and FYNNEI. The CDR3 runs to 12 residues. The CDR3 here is CASRETVYEQYF. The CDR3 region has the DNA TGTGCCAGCAGAGAGACAGTCTACGAGCAGTACTTC.

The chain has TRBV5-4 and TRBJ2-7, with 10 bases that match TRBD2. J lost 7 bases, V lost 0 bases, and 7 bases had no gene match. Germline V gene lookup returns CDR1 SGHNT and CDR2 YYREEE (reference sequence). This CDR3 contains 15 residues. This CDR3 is CASSLVASGRGEQYF. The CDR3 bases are TGTGCCAGCAGCTTGGTTGCTAGCGGGAGAGGTGAGCAGTACTTC.